This T cell receptor beta chain originates from a study of T cell changes during pregnancy in multiple sclerosis. This CDR3 has 12 residues. Germline V lookup: CDR1 SEHNR, CDR2 FQNEAQ (reference sequence). Between the trimmed V and J ends, which lost 9 bases and 4 bases, there was a span of 9 bases. The data were produced by immunoSEQ multiplex PCR, yet TCRdb's version contains in-frame clones alone and is incomplete. The table shows roughly 48,000 clones, with over 80% occurring only once. The sequence was obtained from a female donor with multiple sclerosis, enrolled in a pregnancy study. The V and J genes are TRBV7-9 and TRBJ1-4; a weak D match, TRBD1 (6 bases). Sequencing used CD4+ T cells from peripheral blood mononuclear cells, obtained in the third trimester of pregnancy. The CDR3 DNA reads as TGTGCCAGTGGACAGATTAATGAAAAACTGTTTTTT. Protein: CASGQINEKLFF.